This T cell receptor beta chain was sequenced in a study of shared clonotypes between healthy human individuals. Across the study: There were three CD4 naive, three CD4 memory, two CD8 naive and one CD8 memory plates per donor.

Partitioning of CD4+ cells yielded a CD45RA+ naive subset and a CD45RA-negative memory subset. The CDR3 sequence is 12 residues long. CDR1 and CDR2 from the germline V gene are SGHAT and FQNNGV. With 4 bases removed from V and 9 bases from J, the gap between germline ends came to 10 bases. Using immunoSEQ multiplex PCR, the repertoire was profiled, and TCRdb retains in-frame clones only, with some absent. The sample lists 2,500,000 or so clones, about 92% seen once, with roughly 0.15% in the top ten. The material sequenced was naive CD4+ T cells sorted from blood. Regarding subset: CD45RA+ positively selected. The clonotype comes from a man between 18 and 29 years old in good health. The chain links TRBV11-2 to TRBJ2-1; a weak D match, TRBD2 (5 bases). The CDR3 reads CASSSPGSEQFF. The CDR3 DNA is TGTGCCAGCAGCTCCCCGGGGAGTGAGCAGTTCTTC.